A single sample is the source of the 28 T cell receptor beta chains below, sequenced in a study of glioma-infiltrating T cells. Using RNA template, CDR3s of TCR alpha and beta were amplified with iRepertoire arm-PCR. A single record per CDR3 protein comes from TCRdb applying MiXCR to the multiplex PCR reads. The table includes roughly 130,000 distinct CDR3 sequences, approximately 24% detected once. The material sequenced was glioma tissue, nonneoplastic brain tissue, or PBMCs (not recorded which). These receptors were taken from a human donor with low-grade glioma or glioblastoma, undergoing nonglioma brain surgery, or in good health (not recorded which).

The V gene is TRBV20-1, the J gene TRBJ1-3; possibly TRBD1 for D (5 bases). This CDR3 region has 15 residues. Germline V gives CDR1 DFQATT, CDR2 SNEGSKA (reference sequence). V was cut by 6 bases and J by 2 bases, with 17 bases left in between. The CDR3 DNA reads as TGCAGTGCGCCCCATCGGGGGAAAACTGGAAACACCATATATTTT. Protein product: CSAPHRGKTGNTIYF.

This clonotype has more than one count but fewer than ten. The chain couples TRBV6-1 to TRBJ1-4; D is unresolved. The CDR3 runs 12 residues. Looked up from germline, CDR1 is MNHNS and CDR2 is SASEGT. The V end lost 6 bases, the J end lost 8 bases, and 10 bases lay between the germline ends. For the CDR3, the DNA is TGTGCCAGCAGCCCAGGACGAGAAAAACTGTTTTTT. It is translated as CASSPGREKLFF.

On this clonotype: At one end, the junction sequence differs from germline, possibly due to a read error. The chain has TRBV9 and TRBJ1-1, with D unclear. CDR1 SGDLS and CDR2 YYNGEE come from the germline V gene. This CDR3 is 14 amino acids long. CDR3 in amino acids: CASSVASMNTVAFF. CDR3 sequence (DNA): TGTGCCAGCAGCGTAGCGTCCATGAACACTGTAGCTTTCTTT.

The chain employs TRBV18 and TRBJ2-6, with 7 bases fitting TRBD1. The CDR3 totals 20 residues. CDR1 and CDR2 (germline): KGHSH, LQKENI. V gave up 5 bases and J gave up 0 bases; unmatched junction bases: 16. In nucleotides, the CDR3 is TGTGCCAGCTCAGCACTACAGGGGCGACTACCGTACTCTGGGGCCAACGTCCTGACTTTC. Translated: CASSALQGRLPYSGANVLTF.

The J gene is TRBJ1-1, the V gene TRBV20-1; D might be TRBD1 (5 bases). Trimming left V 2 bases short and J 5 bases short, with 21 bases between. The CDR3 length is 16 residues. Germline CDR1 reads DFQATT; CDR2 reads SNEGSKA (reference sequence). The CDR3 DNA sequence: TGCAGTGCTAGATATGAGATGTGGAGGGGTCGGACTGAAGCTTTCTTT. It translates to CSARYEMWRGRTEAFF.

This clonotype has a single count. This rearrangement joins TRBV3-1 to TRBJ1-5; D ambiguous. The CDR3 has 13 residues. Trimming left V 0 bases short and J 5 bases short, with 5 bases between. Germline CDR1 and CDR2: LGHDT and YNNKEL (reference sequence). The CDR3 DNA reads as TGTGCCAGCAGCCAAGAAAGGTATCAGCCCCAGCATTTT. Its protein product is CASSQERYQPQHF.

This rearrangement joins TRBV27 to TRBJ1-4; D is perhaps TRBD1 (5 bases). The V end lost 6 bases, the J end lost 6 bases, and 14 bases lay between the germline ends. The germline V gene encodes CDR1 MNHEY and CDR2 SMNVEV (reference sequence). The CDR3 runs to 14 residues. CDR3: CASSPWGADEKLFF. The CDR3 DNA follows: TGTGCCAGCAGCCCATGGGGCGCTGATGAAAAACTGTTTTTT.

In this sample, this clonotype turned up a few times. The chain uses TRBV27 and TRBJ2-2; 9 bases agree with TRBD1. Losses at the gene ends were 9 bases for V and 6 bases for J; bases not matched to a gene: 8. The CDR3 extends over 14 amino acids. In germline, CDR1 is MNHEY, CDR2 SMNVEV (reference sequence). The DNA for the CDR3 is TGTGCCAGTCGCGGGGACAGGGCGGCCGGGGAGCTGTTTTTT. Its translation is CASRGDRAAGELFF.

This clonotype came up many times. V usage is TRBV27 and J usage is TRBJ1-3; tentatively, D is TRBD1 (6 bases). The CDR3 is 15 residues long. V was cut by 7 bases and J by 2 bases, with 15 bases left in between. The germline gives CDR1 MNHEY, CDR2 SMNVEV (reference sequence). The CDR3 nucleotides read TGTGCCAGCAAACAACAGGGACCCCCTGGAAACACCATATATTTT. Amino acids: CASKQQGPPGNTIYF.

The CDR3 loop reads CASSFGTGHYNEQFF. The CDR3, as DNA: TGTGCCAGCAGCTTCGGGACAGGGCACTACAATGAGCAGTTCTTC. The rearrangement uses TRBV5-8 and TRBJ2-1, with 9 nucleotides matching TRBD1. CDR1 is SGHTS, CDR2 YDEGEE, per germline. The CDR3 length is 15 residues. V gave up 2 bases and J gave up 3 bases; unmatched junction bases: 3.

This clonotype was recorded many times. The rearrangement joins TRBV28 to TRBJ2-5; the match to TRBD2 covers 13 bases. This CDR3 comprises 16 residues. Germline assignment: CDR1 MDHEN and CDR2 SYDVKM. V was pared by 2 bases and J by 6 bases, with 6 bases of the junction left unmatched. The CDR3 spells CASSLQGLAGTKTQYF. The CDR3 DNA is TGTGCCAGCAGTTTACAGGGACTAGCGGGGACGAAGACCCAGTACTTC.

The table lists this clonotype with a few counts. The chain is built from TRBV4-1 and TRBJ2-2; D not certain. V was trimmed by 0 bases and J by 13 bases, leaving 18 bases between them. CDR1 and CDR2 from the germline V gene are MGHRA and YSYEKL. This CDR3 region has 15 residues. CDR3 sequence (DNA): TGCGCCAGCAGCCAAGACGTATCGCGGCCCGATGCGCTGTTTTTT. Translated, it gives CASSQDVSRPDALFF.

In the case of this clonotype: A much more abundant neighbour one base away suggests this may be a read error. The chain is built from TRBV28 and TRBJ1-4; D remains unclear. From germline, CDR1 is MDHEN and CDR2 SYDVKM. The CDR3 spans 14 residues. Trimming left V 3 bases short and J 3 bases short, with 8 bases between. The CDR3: CASSLDGANEKLFF. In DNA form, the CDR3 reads TGTGCCAGCAGTTTGGATGGGGCTAATGAAAAACTGTTTTTT.

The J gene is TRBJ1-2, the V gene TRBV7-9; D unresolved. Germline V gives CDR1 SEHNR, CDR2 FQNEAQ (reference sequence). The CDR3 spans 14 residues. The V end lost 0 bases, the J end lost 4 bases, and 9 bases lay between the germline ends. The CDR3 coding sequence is TGTGCCAGCAGCTTAGCTGCGGTAATCTATGGCTACACCTTC. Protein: CASSLAAVIYGYTF. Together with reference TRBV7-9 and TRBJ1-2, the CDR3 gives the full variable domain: DTGVSQNPRHKITKRGQNVTFRCDPISEHNRLYWYRQTLGQGPEFLTYFQNEAQLEKSRLLSDRFSAERPKGSFSTLEIQRTEQGDSAMYLCASSLAAVIYGYTFGSGTRLTVV.

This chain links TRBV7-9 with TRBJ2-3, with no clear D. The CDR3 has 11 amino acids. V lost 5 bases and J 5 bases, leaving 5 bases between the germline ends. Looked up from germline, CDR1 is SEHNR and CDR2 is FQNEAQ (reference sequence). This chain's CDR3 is CASSEVDTQYF. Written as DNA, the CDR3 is TGTGCCAGCAGCGAGGTAGATACGCAGTATTTT.

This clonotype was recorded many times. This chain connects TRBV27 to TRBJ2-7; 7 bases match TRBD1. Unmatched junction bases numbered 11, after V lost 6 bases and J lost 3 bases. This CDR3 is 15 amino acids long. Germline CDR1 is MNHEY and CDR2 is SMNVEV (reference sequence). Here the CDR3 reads CASSPTGQRSYEQYV. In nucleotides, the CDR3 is TGTGCCAGCAGCCCAACGGGACAGAGAAGCTACGAGCAGTACGTC.

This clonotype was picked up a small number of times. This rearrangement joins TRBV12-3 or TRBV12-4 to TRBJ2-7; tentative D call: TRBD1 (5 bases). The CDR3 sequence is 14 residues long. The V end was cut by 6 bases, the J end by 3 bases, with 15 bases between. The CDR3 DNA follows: TGTGCCAGCAGGACGACAGTCCCGTACTACGAGCAGTACGTC. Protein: CASRTTVPYYEQYV.

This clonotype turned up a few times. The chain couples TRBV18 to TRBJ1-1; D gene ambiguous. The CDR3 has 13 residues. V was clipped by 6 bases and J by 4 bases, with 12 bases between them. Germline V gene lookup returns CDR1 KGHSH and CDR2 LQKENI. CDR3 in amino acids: CASSPGESTEAFF. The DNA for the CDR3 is TGTGCCAGCTCCCCTGGGGAGAGCACTGAAGCTTTCTTT.

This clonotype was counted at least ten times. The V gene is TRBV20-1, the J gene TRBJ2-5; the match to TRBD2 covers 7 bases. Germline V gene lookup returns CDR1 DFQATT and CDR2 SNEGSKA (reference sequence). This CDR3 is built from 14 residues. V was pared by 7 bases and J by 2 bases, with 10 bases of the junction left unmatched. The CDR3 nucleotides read TGCAGTGTTCCTTCAGCGGGGCAGCAAGAGACCCAGTACTTC. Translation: CSVPSAGQQETQYF.

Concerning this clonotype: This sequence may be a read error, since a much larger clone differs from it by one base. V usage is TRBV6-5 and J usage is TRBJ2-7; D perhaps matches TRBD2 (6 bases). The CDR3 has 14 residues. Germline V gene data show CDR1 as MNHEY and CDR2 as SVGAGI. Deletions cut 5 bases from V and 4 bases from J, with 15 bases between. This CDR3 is CASSEMVAEYEQYV. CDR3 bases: TGTGCCAGCAGTGAAATGGTAGCGGAGTACGAGCAGTACGTC.

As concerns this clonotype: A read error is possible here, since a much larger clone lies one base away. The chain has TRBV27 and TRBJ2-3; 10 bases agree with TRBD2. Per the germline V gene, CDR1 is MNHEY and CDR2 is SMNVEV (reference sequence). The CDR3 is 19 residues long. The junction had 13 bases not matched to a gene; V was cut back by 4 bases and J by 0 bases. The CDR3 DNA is TGTGCCAGCAGTTCAAAAGGAATAGCGGGGGGCGGTAGCACAGATACGCAGTATTTT. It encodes CASSSKGIAGGGSTDTQYF.

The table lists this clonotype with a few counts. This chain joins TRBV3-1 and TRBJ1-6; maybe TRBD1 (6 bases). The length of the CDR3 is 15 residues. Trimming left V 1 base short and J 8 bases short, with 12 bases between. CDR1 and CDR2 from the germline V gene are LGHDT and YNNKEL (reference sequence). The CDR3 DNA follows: TGTGCCAGCAGCCAAGGACAGGCTTGGGATTCACCCCTCCACTTT. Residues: CASSQGQAWDSPLHF.

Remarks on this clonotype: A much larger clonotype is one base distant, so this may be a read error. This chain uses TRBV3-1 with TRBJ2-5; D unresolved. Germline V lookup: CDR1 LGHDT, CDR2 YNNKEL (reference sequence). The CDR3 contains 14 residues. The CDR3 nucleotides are TGTGCCAGCAGCCAAGCAACACGGCAAGAGACCAAGTACTTC. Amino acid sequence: CASSQATRQETKYF.

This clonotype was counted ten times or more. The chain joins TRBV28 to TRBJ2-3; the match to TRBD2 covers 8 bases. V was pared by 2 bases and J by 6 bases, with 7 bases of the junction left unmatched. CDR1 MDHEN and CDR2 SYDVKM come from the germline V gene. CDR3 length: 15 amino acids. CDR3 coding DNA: TGTGCCAGCAGTTTAACCCCCGGACTAGCCGATACGCAGTATTTT. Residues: CASSLTPGLADTQYF.

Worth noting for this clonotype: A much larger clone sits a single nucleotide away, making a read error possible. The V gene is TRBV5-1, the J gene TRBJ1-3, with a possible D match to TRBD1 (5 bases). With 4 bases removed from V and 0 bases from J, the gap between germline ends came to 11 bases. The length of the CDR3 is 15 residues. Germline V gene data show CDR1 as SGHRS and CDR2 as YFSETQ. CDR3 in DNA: TGCGCCAGCAGCCCGACAGCATACTCTGGAAACACCATATATTTT. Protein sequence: CASSPTAYSGNTIYF.

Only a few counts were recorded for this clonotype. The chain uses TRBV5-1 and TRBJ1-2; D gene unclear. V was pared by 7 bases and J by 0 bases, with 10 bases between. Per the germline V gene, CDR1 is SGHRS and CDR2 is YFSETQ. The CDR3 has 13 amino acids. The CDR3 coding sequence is TGCGCCAGCGCCGCGGAGCCTAACTATGGCTACACCTTC. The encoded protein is CASAAEPNYGYTF.

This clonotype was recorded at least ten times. CDR3 DNA sequence: TGTGCCAGCAGTTCCGGGGCGGTTGGCAATCAGCCCCAGCATTTT. Residues: CASSSGAVGNQPQHF. This chain joins TRBV27 and TRBJ1-5; tentative D call: TRBD1 (5 bases). CDR3 length equals 15 residues. From germline, CDR1 is MNHEY and CDR2 SMNVEV (reference sequence). Trimming removed 4 bases from V and 2 bases from J, with 12 bases in between.

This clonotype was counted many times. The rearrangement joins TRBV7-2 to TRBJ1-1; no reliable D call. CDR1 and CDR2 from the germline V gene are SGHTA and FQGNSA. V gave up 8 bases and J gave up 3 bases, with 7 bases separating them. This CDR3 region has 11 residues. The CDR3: CASRLYTEAFF. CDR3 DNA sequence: TGTGCCAGCCGCCTGTACACTGAAGCTTTCTTT.